This is a list of T cell receptor beta chains from one sample in a study of cytomegalovirus exposure and HLA in healthy donors. Using immunoSEQ multiplex PCR, the repertoire was profiled, and TCRdb retains in-frame clones only, with some absent. The repertoire holds approximately 150,000 clones, with 70% as singletons. Sequenced: PBMCs. Receptor source: a man aged 18 to 29 in good health and CMV-seropositive. Both conserved end residues are part of each CDR3. D genes are given only for firm matches. Some rows have no size entry. The others give once, few or many, or a class for an expanded clone.

D: -
J: TRBJ1-2
size: few
V: TRBV5-8
DNA: TGTGCCAGCAGCTTGAACCAGGGCCCCTACTATGGCTACACCTTC
CDR3: CASSLNQGPYYGYTF

D: TRBD1
J: TRBJ1-2
size: -
V: TRBV7-8
DNA: TGTGCCAGCAGCTGGGACAGGGGCAAATATGGCTACACCTTC
CDR3: CASSWDRGKYGYTF

D: -
J: TRBJ1-3
size: -
V: TRBV6-1
DNA: TGTGCCAGCAGGGGGCTTGGCTCCTCTGGAAACACCATATATTTT
CDR3: CASRGLGSSGNTIYF

D: -
J: TRBJ1-1
size: -
V: TRBV14
DNA: TGTGCCAGCAGCCAACCAGTGAACACTGAAGCTTTCTTT
CDR3: CASSQPVNTEAFF

D: TRBD1
J: TRBJ1-1
size: -
V: TRBV15
DNA: TGTGCCACCACTAGGGACAGGGGGACGGGGACTGAAGCTTTCTTT
CDR3: CATTRDRGTGTEAFF

D: -
J: TRBJ1-5
size: -
V: TRBV28
DNA: TGTGCCAGCAGTTTTCGGGGTCCGATGCCCCAGCATTTT
CDR3: CASSFRGPMPQHF

D: TRBD1
J: TRBJ2-1
size: -
V: TRBV7-3
DNA: TGTGCCAGCAGTATAGCCGGGACAGGGGTTTCCAATGAGCAGTTCTTC
CDR3: CASSIAGTGVSNEQFF

D: TRBD1
J: TRBJ1-1
size: -
V: TRBV6-4
DNA: TGTGCCAGCAGTGAGCGGGAGGGACAGGAAGCTTTCTTT
CDR3: CASSEREGQEAFF

D: -
J: TRBJ2-5
size: -
V: TRBV7-2
DNA: TGTGCCAGCAGCTTAGCGGTGGGGGGAAAAGAGACCCAGTACTTC
CDR3: CASSLAVGGKETQYF

D: TRBD2
J: TRBJ2-3
size: few
V: TRBV7-9
DNA: TGTGCCAGCAGCGTTGGCGGGGGGGGAACAGATACGCAGTATTTT
CDR3: CASSVGGGGTDTQYF

D: -
J: TRBJ2-1
size: once
V: TRBV15
DNA: TGTGCCACCAGCAGAGATAGGGGCTACAATGAGCAGTTCTTC
CDR3: CATSRDRGYNEQFF

D: -
J: TRBJ1-3
size: few
V: TRBV6-1
DNA: TGTGCCAGCAAACTCTCCGGGGGGGCTGGAAACACCATATATTTT
CDR3: CASKLSGGAGNTIYF

D: TRBD1
J: TRBJ1-1
size: -
V: TRBV4-1
DNA: TGCGCCAGCAGCCACCGGACAGGCAACATGAACACTGAAGCTTTCTTT
CDR3: CASSHRTGNMNTEAFF

D: -
J: TRBJ1-6
size: -
V: TRBV12-1
DNA: TGTGCCAGCAGCTTTTCCCCGTCCGACAGAGTCACCCTCCACTTT
CDR3: CASSFSPSDRVTLHF

D: TRBD1
J: TRBJ1-4
size: -
V: TRBV30
DNA: TGTGCCTGGAGTCCGGACAGGGAGCCGAAACTGTTTTTT
CDR3: CAWSPDREPKLFF

D: TRBD2
J: TRBJ2-5
size: once
V: TRBV7-9
DNA: TGTGCCAGCAGCCCCACCAACCGGGACTACATTAGAGAGACCCAGTACTTC
CDR3: CASSPTNRDYIRETQYF

D: -
J: TRBJ2-5
size: -
V: TRBV5-1
DNA: TGCGCCAGCAGCCCTGGTGGTAGTGAGGTGACCCAGTACTTC
CDR3: CASSPGGSEVTQYF

D: TRBD1
J: TRBJ1-1
size: once
V: TRBV5-1
DNA: TGCGCCAGCAGCTATCAAATCCGGGACAGGGGTCGGGTAACTGAAGCTTTCTTT
CDR3: CASSYQIRDRGRVTEAFF

D: -
J: TRBJ1-1
size: -
V: TRBV5-8
DNA: TGTGCCAGCAGCTTGTCAGGGCCGAACACTGAAGCTTTCTTT
CDR3: CASSLSGPNTEAFF

D: TRBD2
J: TRBJ2-3
size: -
V: TRBV29-1
DNA: TGCAGCAGGGCTGCGGGGGGCACAGATACGCAGTATTTT
CDR3: CSRAAGGTDTQYF

D: -
J: TRBJ1-2
size: -
V: TRBV7-2
DNA: TGTGCCAGCAGTCCGGCTCCGGGACACAACTATGGCTACACCTTC
CDR3: CASSPAPGHNYGYTF

D: TRBD1
J: TRBJ1-1
size: -
V: TRBV5-4
DNA: TGTGCCAGCAGCACGACAGGGGGTCACACTGAAGCTTTCTTT
CDR3: CASSTTGGHTEAFF

D: -
J: TRBJ1-1
size: -
V: TRBV5-1
DNA: TGCGCCAGCAGCTTGACGCGGGGGCCCACTGAAGCTTTCTTT
CDR3: CASSLTRGPTEAFF

D: -
J: TRBJ1-1
size: -
V: TRBV11-3
DNA: TGTGCCAGCAGCCCGACCCCGAGCGGTGAAGCTTTCTTT
CDR3: CASSPTPSGEAFF

D: TRBD2
J: TRBJ2-1
size: -
V: TRBV7-8
DNA: TGTGCTTCCGGGACTAGCGGGAGGTCACGGCAGTTCTTC
CDR3: CASGTSGRSRQFF

D: -
J: TRBJ2-5
size: -
V: TRBV7-9
DNA: TGTGCCAGCAGCTTAGTCCCGGGGGAGACCCAGTACTTC
CDR3: CASSLVPGETQYF